The present T cell receptor beta chain was sequenced within a study of blood T cell repertoires in COVID-19. Study context: T cells, B-cell-depleted T cells, or PBMCs provided the cDNA or gDNA that served as material.

The protocol was immunoSEQ multiplex PCR, while the TCRdb copy is restricted to in-frame clones and leaves out a portion. The profile shows almost 200,000 clones, 85% of them singletons. The sequencing sample was made of peripheral blood. This clonotype originated in a man between 60 and 70 years old with COVID-19, enrolled during active disease.

CDR3 sequence: CASSSTGGNQPQHF. The CDR3 bases are TGTGCCAGCAGCTCCACAGGGGGCAATCAGCCCCAGCATTTT. The chain is built from TRBV6-5 and TRBJ1-5; 7 positions match TRBD1. Germline CDR1 MNHEY, CDR2 SVGAGI. V gave up 6 bases and J gave up 2 bases; unmatched junction bases: 4. The CDR3 has 14 residues.